This TCR beta chain was captured by sequencing in a study of blood T cells in healthy people across ages. The study, taken as a whole, reports: TCR beta diversity correlated strongly with naive T cell percentage.

The sample holds a few counts of this clonotype. The antigen remains undetermined. Primed by a sample-barcoded 5' primer and a J-beta primer mix, a second PCR proceeded for roughly 7 to 11 cycles. All cDNA molecules were each tagged by a template-switch adaptor with 12 random nucleotides. TCRdb ran MiXCR on the 5' RACE reads and lists one entry per CDR3 protein. The sample carries roughly 550,000 distinct CDR3 sequences, 24% recorded once. These data were likewise used in another study, on T cells of mothers and their children.

This sequence was found in a boy younger than 18 in good health. The sample taken for sequencing was blood.

CDR3 nucleotides: TGTGCCAGCAGTTGGTTGCAGGGGCTCAATGAGCAGTTCTTC. Amino acid sequence: CASSWLQGLNEQFF. This sequence joins TRBV6-6 and TRBJ2-1; a possible D gene is TRBD1 (6 bases). The germline V gene has CDR1 MNHNY and CDR2 SVGAGI (reference sequence). V was clipped by 4 bases and J by 6 bases, with 13 bases between them. The CDR3 has 14 residues.